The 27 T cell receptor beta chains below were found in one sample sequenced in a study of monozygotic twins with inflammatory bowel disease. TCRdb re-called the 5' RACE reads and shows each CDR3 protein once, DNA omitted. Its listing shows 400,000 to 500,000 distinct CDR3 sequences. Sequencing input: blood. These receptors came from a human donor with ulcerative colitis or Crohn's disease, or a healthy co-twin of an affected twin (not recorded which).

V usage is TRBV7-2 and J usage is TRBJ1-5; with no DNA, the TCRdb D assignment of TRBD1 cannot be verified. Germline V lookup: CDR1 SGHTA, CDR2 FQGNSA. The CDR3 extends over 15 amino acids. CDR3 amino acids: CASSLARGSNQPQHF. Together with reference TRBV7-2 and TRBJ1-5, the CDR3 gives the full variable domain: GAGVSQSPSNKVTEKGKDVELRCDPISGHTALYWYRQSLGQGLEFLIYFQGNSAPDKSGLPSDRFSAERTGGSVSTLTIQRTQQEDSAVYLCASSLARGSNQPQHFGDGTRLSIL.

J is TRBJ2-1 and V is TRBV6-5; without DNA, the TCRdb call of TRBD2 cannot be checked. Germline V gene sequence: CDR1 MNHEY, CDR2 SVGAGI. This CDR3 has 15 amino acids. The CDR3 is CASSSAGGLYNEQFF.

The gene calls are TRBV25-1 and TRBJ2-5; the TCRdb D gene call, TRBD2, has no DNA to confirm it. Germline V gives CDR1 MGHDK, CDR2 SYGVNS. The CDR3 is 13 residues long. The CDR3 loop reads CASSEAGHETQYF.

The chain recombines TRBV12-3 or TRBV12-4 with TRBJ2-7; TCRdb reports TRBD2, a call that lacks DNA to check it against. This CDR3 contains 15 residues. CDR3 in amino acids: CTSSLTSGRIGEQYF.

The chain's CDR3 is CASSPPGTLNTGELFF. V and J are TRBV18 and TRBJ2-2; TCRdb's D gene call, TRBD1, goes unchecked for lack of DNA. The CDR3 loop spans 16 amino acids. In germline, CDR1 is KGHSH, CDR2 LQKENI.

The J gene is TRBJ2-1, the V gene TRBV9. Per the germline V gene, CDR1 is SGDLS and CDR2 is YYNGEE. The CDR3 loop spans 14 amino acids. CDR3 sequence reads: CASSVGDSPREQFF.

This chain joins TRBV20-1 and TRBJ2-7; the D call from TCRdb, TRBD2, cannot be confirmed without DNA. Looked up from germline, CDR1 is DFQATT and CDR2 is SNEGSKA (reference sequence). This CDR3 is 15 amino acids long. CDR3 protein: CSASSGTSGSYEQYF.

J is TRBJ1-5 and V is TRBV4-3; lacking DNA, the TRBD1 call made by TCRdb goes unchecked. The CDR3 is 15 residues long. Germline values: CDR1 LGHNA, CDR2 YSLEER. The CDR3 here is CASSQVLGRGQPQHF.

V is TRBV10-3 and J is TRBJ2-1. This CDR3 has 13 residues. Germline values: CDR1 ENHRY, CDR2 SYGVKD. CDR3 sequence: CAVTVDSYNEQFF.

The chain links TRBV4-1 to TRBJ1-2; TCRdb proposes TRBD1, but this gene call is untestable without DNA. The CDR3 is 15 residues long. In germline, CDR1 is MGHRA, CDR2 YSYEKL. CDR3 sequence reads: CASSRPGQAKEGYTF.

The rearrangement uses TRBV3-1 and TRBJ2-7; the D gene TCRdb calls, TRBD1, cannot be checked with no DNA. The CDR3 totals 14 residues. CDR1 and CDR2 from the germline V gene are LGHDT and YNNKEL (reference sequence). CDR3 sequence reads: CASSHPAGVDEQYF.

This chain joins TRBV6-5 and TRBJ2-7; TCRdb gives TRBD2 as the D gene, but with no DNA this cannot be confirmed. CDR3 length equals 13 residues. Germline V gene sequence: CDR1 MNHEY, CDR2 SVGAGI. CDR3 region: CASRTSGRYEQYF.

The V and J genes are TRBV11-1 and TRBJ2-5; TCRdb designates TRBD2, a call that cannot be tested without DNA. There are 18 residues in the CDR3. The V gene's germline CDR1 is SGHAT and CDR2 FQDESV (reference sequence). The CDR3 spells CASSSLLAGGRRQETQYF.

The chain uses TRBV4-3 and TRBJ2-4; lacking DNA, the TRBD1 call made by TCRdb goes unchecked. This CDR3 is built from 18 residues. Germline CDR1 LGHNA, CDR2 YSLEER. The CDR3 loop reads CASSQDFGPPSEGNIQYF.

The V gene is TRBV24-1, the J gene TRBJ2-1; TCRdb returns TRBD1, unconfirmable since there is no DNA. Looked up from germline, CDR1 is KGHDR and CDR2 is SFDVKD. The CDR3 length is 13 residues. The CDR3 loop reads CATQAAGGHEQFF.

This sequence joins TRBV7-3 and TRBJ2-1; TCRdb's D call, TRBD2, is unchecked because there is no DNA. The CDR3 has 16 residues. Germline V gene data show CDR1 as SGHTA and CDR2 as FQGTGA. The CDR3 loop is CASSLGVARRYNEQFF.

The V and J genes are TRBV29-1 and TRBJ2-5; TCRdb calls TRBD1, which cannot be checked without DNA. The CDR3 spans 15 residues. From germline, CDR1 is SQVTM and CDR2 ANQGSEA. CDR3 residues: CSVELRGTGRETQYF.

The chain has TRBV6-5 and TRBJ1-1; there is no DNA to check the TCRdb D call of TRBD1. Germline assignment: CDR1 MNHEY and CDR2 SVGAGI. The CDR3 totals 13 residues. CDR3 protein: CASTSPLSLEAFF.

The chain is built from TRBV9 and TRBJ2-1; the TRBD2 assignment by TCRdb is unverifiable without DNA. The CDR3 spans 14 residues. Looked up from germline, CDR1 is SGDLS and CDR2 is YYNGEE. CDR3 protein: CASSVRLADNEQFF.

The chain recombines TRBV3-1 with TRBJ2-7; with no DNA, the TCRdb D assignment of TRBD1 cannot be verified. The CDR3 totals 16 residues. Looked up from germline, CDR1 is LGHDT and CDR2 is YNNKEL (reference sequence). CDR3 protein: CASSRTGPVRSYEQYF.

Here the CDR3 reads CASSPRPTSGRSDTQYF. The chain uses TRBV6-1 and TRBJ2-3; TCRdb's D gene call, TRBD2, goes unchecked for lack of DNA. The CDR3 runs to 17 residues. Germline-derived CDR1 and CDR2 are MNHNS and SASEGT.

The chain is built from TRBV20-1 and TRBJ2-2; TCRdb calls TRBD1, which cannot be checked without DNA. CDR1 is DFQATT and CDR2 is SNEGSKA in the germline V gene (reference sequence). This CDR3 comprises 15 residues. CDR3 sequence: CSAPRGAASTGELFF.

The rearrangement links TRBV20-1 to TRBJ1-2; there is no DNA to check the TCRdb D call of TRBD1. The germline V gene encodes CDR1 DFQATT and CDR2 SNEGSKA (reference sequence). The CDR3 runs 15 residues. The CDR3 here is CSASDLLDGRAGYTF.

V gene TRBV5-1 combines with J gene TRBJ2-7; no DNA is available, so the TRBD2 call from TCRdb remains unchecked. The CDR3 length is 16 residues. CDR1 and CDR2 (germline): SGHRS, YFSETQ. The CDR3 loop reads CASSLVHGRATYEQYF.

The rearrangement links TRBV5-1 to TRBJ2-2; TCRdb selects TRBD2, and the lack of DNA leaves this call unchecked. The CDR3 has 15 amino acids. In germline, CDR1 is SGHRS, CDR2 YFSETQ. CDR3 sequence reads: CASSLASGGPGELFF.

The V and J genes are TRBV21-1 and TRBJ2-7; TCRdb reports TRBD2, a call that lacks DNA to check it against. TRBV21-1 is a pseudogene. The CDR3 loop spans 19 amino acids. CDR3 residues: CASSVRGGLAGSSPYEQYF.

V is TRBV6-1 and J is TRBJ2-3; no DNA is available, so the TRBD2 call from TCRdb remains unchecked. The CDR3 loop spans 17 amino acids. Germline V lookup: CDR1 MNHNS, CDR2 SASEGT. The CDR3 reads CASSPGVAGGTPDTQYF.